This TCR beta chain emerged from a study of breast tumors, draining lymph nodes, adjacent tissues. The lymph nodes were axillary draining lymph nodes from breast cancer patients. As regards this clonotype: What it binds is unknown.

TCRdb re-derived calls from the multiplex PCR reads in MiXCR, one entry per CDR3 protein. The sample shows hundreds of thousands of distinct CDR3 sequences, around 32% of them seen only once. Broader study findings: Tumors had less TCR diversity than lymph nodes, more than nontumor tissue. Tumor T cell lymph node origin was a supported hypothesis, not proven.

The sample taken for sequencing was axillary lymph node tissue. The receptor comes from a female donor with breast cancer. Some clones in this sample may be carry-over from other donors' samples.

Written as DNA, the CDR3 is TGTGCCAGCAGCTTAGTAGGGGGGCTCCCTGATTCACCCCTCCACTTT. Protein product: CASSLVGGLPDSPLHF. V is TRBV7-2 and J is TRBJ1-6; possible D gene TRBD1, 6 bases. From germline, CDR1 is SGHTA and CDR2 FQGNSA. The V gene lost 1 base and the J gene lost 8 bases, with 15 bases spanning the gap. The CDR3 consists of 16 residues.